This TCR beta chain was obtained from a study of blood T cell repertoires in COVID-19. Study information: The origin of the acute and convalescent COVID-19 samples was the United States, Italy and Spain. PBMCs, B-cell-depleted T cells, or T cells provided the cDNA or gDNA that made up the material.

Original handling: Reference gene primer amplification gave estimated nucleated cell counts. Measured with immunoSEQ multiplex PCR; TCRdb has only the in-frame clones, and not every one. V, J and clone size are taken as reported in that table, and D and trimming were inferred from the DNA itself. The data show a few hundred thousand clones, 85% to 90% seen once. Germline CDR1 is SGDLS and CDR2 is YYNGEE. V was cut by 0 bases and J by 0 bases, with 13 bases left in between. The CDR3 sequence is 17 residues long. This clone appeared a few times. This sequence joins TRBV9 and TRBJ1-3; D is perhaps TRBD1 (6 bases). This clonotype was obtained from an older woman with active or convalescent COVID-19. Sample: peripheral blood. The CDR3 reads CASSVEATGASGNTIYF. The CDR3, as DNA: TGTGCCAGCAGCGTAGAGGCGACAGGCGCCTCTGGAAACACCATATATTTT. The full variable domain, completed using reference TRBV9 and TRBJ1-3, is DSGVTQTPKHLITATGQRVTLRCSPRSGDLSVYWYQQSLDQGLQFLIQYYNGEERAKGNILERFSAQQFPDLHSELNLSSLELGDSALYFCASSVEATGASGNTIYFGEGSWLTVV.